This TCR beta chain was captured in a study of blood T cell repertoires in COVID-19. The data were produced by immunoSEQ multiplex PCR, yet TCRdb's version contains in-frame clones alone and is incomplete. The table has some 300,000 clones, more than 75% seen once. Sequencing was performed on PBMCs or T cells enriched from blood (not recorded which). The sequence came from a woman aged 55 to 70 in a cohort exposed to, infected with or recovered from COVID-19 (not recorded which).

The CDR3 bases are TGTGCCAGCAGCCAAGATATGGTCAGCTACAATGAGCAGTTCTTC. This translates into CASSQDMVSYNEQFF. The V and J genes are TRBV3-1 (or the pseudogene TRBV3-2) and TRBJ2-1; D remains unclear. The CDR3 loop spans 15 amino acids. From germline, CDR1 is LGHDT and CDR2 YNNKEL (reference sequence). The V end lost 0 bases, the J end lost 3 bases, and 9 bases lay between the germline ends.